These T cell receptor beta chains were read from a single sample in a study of blood T cell repertoires in COVID-19. Produced via immunoSEQ multiplex PCR; TCRdb's table is partial and in-frame only. The sample has under 550,000 clones, 85% to 90% seen once. The sample was peripheral blood. All receptors derive from a man aged 18 to 30 with COVID-19, enrolled during active disease. The CDR3 runs from the conserved cysteine through the conserved F or W. Fields, in order: J gene, V gene, D gene, clone size, CDR3 DNA, CDR3 protein. The D gene is left open where the match is weak. Only some rows state a clone size, as once, few, many or a class for expanded clones.

>TRBJ1-6|TRBV5-6|TRBD1|.
TGTGCCAGCAGCCGGGACAGGGGACTTCCTTCACAGAATTCACCCCTCCACTTT
CASSRDRGLPSQNSPLHF
>TRBJ2-7|TRBV6-5|.|.
TGTGCCAGCGGGCAGGCCATGAGCTACGAGCAGTACTTC
CASGQAMSYEQYF
>TRBJ2-3|TRBV5-1|TRBD2|.
TGCGCCAGCAGCTTGGCCGGGACTAGCGCAGATACGCAGTATTTT
CASSLAGTSADTQYF
>TRBJ2-7|TRBV5-5|.|.
TGTGCCAGCAGCTTAGAGGGCGCCACCTACGAGCAGTACTTC
CASSLEGATYEQYF
>TRBJ2-2|TRBV19|.|.
TGTGCCAGTAGTATGGGCAGTTGGGTAACCGGGGAGCTGTTTTTT
CASSMGSWVTGELFF
>TRBJ1-5|TRBV7-9|.|.
TGTGCCAGCAGCCCGCGTGGGGGGGGCAATCAGCCCCAGCATTTT
CASSPRGGGNQPQHF
>TRBJ1-1|TRBV5-5|.|.
TGTGCCAGCAGCTTGGAGAGGAACACTGAAGCTTTCTTT
CASSLERNTEAFF
>TRBJ1-5|TRBV18|TRBD1|.
TGTGCCAGCTCACCACCGATAAGGGGGCGCGGTCAGCCCCAGCATTTT
CASSPPIRGRGQPQHF
>TRBJ1-5|TRBV2|TRBD1|.
TGTGCCAGCAGTGAAAATCTTAGGACAGGGGGCCGGAAGCCCCAGCATTTT
CASSENLRTGGRKPQHF
>TRBJ1-1|TRBV7-2|.|.
TGTGCCAGCAGCCCATTAGGGGGGAACACTGAAGCTTTCTTT
CASSPLGGNTEAFF
>TRBJ2-5|TRBV29-1|TRBD2|.
TGCAGCGTTGTGTGGCGGGAGCGTCGGGAGACCCAGTACTTC
CSVVWRERRETQYF
>TRBJ2-2|TRBV18|.|.
TGTGCCAGCTCACCTCCCTCGCGCAGGGGATCCGGGGAGCTGTTTTTT
CASSPPSRRGSGELFF
>TRBJ2-1|TRBV2|TRBD2|.
TGTGCCAGCAGTCCTAGCGGGAGGGATGAGCAGTTCTTC
CASSPSGRDEQFF
>TRBJ1-3|TRBV13|.|.
TGTGCCAGCAGCTTATTTGGCCGAAACACCATATATTTT
CASSLFGRNTIYF
>TRBJ1-5|TRBV6-1|.|few
TGTGCCAGCAGTGAAATGTACAGGATCAATCAGCCCCAGCATTTT
CASSEMYRINQPQHF
>TRBJ2-7|TRBV5-1|TRBD2|.
TGCGCCAGCAGCTTGTTACGGGCGGGGGGACCCGGCGAGCAGTACTTC
CASSLLRAGGPGEQYF
>TRBJ1-5|TRBV30|.|few
TGTGCCTGCCAGGTAGGGGCTAGCAATCAGCCCCAGCATTTT
CACQVGASNQPQHF
>TRBJ2-7|TRBV6-5|TRBD1|.
TGTGCCAGCAGTTCCCGGACAGGGATCAACCGCTACGAGCAGTACTTC
CASSSRTGINRYEQYF
>TRBJ2-7|TRBV5-1|TRBD1|.
TGCGCCAGCGGACAGGGCTGGGGCTCCTACGAGCAGTACTTC
CASGQGWGSYEQYF
>TRBJ2-1|TRBV19|TRBD2|.
TGTGCCAGTCGGACCGGACTAGCGCCCTACAATGAGCAGTTCTTC
CASRTGLAPYNEQFF
>TRBJ2-3|TRBV5-1|TRBD2|.
TGCGCCAGCAGCTCTAGCGGGTCTAGTATGGCAGATACGCAGTATTTT
CASSSSGSSMADTQYF
>TRBJ2-7|TRBV5-6|.|.
TGTGCCAGCAGCTTGGCAGGGGCTAGCGGAACCTACGAGCAGTACTTC
CASSLAGASGTYEQYF